The source of this T cell receptor (beta chain) is a study of blood T cell repertoires in COVID-19. Study details: The origin of the acute and convalescent COVID-19 samples was the United States, Italy and Spain.

The CDR3 sequence is 12 residues long. CDR1 is SGHTA and CDR2 is FQGNSA in the germline V gene. The V end lost 5 bases, the J end lost 8 bases, and 12 bases lay between the germline ends. In the original workflow: From reference gene primer amplification, estimates of nucleated cell counts were derived. Profiling relied on immunoSEQ multiplex PCR, and the TCRdb table lists in-frame clones only, not all of them. From that table come the V and J calls and clone size; the DNA was used to work out D and trimming. The repertoire holds 120,000 to 150,000 clones, with roughly nine tenths as singletons. The Seattle site enrolled patients during active infection and followed them longitudinally.

V and J are TRBV7-2 and TRBJ1-2; D call uncertain. The clonotype was recovered from a man aged 18-30 years with COVID-19, enrolled during active disease. Sequenced sample: peripheral blood. The CDR3, as DNA: TGTGCCAGCAGCCCAGGTGCTGGGGGCTACACCTTC. This sequence encodes CASSPGAGGYTF. The full variable domain, with the rest looked up from reference TRBV7-2 and TRBJ1-2, is GAGVSQSPSNKVTEKGKDVELRCDPISGHTALYWYRQSLGQGLEFLIYFQGNSAPDKSGLPSDRFSAERTGGSVSTLTIQRTQQEDSAVYLCASSPGAGGYTFGSGTRLTVV.